This T cell receptor (beta chain) was documented in a study of blood T cells in healthy people across ages. Study-level points and caveats: A roughly linear fall in TCR beta diversity per million T cells was seen with increasing age.

Details on this clonotype: The antigen is not known. Germline is not matched at one junction end, which may reflect a read error.

The CDR3 length is 14 residues. For the second PCR, which ran for about 6 to 12 cycles, a sample-barcoded 5' primer and a J-beta primer mix were used. Each sample yielded at least 2.5 million CDR3-containing paired-end reads. Each CDR3 protein is one row after TCRdb ran MiXCR on the 5' RACE reads. The table lists under 850,000 distinct CDR3 sequences, under 40% of them singletons. The sample comprised blood. The source of this sequence is a man between 18 and 29 years old in good health. V is TRBV12-3 or TRBV12-4 and J is TRBJ2-3; the D gene is possibly TRBD1 (6 bases). CDR3: CASSVAGAADVQYF. In nucleotides, the CDR3 is TGTGCCAGCAGTGTAGCAGGGGCAGCAGATGTGCAGTATTTT.